Following are 2 T cell receptor beta chains from one sample sequenced in a study of metastatic and nonmetastatic thyroid tumors. Thyroid surgery took place with no prior treatment in any patient. Using MiXCR, TCRdb re-called clones from the PCR reads. The table lists 30,000 to 35,000 clones, around a sixth of them singletons, with roughly 7.1% in the top ten. The sample taken for sequencing was blood. The receptors were sampled from a female donor with papillary thyroid cancer or a benign thyroid nodule (not recorded which). Some clones in this sample may be carry-over from other donors' samples.

This clone was picked up many times. The gene calls are TRBV3-1 and TRBJ2-1; D unclear. The germline gives CDR1 LGHDT, CDR2 YNNKEL (reference sequence). The CDR3 runs 14 residues. V shed 3 bases and J shed 7 bases, with 13 bases lying between them. The CDR3 DNA reads TGTGCCAGCAGCCACGCGGAAGGGCAAAATGAGCAGTTCTTC. It yields the protein CASSHAEGQNEQFF.

This clone has only a few counts. The junction shows a germline mismatch at one end, possibly a read error. V gene TRBV20-1 combines with J gene TRBJ2-5, with D possibly being TRBD1 (5 bases). This CDR3 region has 13 residues. Germline lookup yields CDR1 DFQATT and CDR2 SNEGSKA (reference sequence). The CDR3 is CIATLDAGETQYF. The CDR3 DNA sequence: TGCATTGCTACCCTTGACGCAGGGGAGACCCAGTACTTC.